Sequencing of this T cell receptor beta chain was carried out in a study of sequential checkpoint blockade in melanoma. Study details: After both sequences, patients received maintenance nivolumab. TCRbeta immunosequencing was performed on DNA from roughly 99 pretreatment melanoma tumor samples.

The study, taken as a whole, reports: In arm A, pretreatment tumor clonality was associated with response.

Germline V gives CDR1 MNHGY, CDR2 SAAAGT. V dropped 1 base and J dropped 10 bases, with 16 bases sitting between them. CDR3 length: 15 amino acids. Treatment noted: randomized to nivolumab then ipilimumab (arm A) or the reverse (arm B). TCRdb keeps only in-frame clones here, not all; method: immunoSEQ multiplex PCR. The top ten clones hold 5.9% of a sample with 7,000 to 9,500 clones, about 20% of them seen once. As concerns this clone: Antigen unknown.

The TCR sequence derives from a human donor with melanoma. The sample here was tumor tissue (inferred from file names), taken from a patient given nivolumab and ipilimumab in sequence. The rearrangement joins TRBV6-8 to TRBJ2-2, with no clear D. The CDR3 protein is CASSYLSDPRLELFF. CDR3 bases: TGTGCCAGCAGTTACTTAAGCGACCCACGATTGGAGCTGTTTTTT.